The text below deals with one T cell receptor (beta chain). The V end was cut by 9 bases, the J end by 3 bases, with 20 bases between. The CDR3 has 15 amino acids. Germline V lookup: CDR1 LGHDT, CDR2 YNNKEL (reference sequence). TCRdb's table, derived via immunoSEQ multiplex PCR, lists solely in-frame clones and lacks some. The table lists some 360,000 clones, about 90% of them singletons. The data were taken from a study of blood T cell repertoires in COVID-19. The receptor was isolated from a woman aged 25 to 39 who had been exposed to COVID-19. The J gene is TRBJ1-1, the V gene TRBV3-1 (or the pseudogene TRBV3-2); D unresolved. The material sequenced was PBMCs or T cells enriched from blood (not recorded which). The CDR3 DNA reads as TGTGCCAGTCTCAACCGGGGAGGGAGGGACACTGAAGCTTTCTTT. It codes for CASLNRGGRDTEAFF.